These 4 T cell receptor beta chains were all obtained from the same sample, sequenced in a study of blood T cell repertoires in COVID-19. The method was immunoSEQ multiplex PCR; TCRdb's version includes in-frame clones alone and lacks a portion of them. The sample contains 310,000 or so clones, around nine tenths of which appear only once. Sequencing was done on a sample of PBMCs or T cells enriched from blood (not recorded which). The receptors were sampled from a woman aged 25-40 years who had recovered from COVID-19.

The chain joins TRBV5-8 to TRBJ1-2; TRBD1 is a possible D gene (5 bases). Germline CDR1 reads SGHTS; CDR2 reads YDEGEE. This CDR3 is 14 amino acids long. V was clipped by 4 bases and J by 3 bases, with 13 bases between them. The CDR3 bases are TGTGCCAGCAGCAAGGCGACAGATCACTATGGCTACACCTTC. Translating it yields CASSKATDHYGYTF.

The CDR3 region has the DNA TGTGCCAGCAGCGTACAGGGGGCCGCCGGGGAGCTGTTTTTT. This gives the protein CASSVQGAAGELFF. The chain links TRBV11-2 to TRBJ2-2; TRBD1 aligns across 9 bases. Germline V gives CDR1 SGHAT, CDR2 FQNNGV. Germline trimming cut 5 bases from V and 6 bases from J; bases unmatched to any gene: 4. This CDR3 is built from 14 residues.

V is TRBV7-2 and J is TRBJ1-1, with D perhaps TRBD1 (6 bases). Looked up from germline, CDR1 is SGHTA and CDR2 is FQGNSA. V gave up 5 bases and J gave up 5 bases, with 15 bases separating them. This CDR3 region has 14 residues. CDR3 amino acids: CASSPRGALTEAFF. CDR3 nucleotide sequence: TGTGCCAGCAGCCCCCGGGGGGCGCTGACTGAAGCTTTCTTT. The whole variable domain, filled in from reference TRBV7-2 and TRBJ1-1, reads GAGVSQSPSNKVTEKGKDVELRCDPISGHTALYWYRQSLGQGLEFLIYFQGNSAPDKSGLPSDRFSAERTGGSVSTLTIQRTQQEDSAVYLCASSPRGALTEAFFGQGTRLTVV.

The rearrangement joins TRBV9 to TRBJ2-7; tentatively, D is TRBD1 (5 bases). The CDR3 is 14 residues long. Germline-derived CDR1 and CDR2 are SGDLS and YYNGEE. V was pared by 3 bases and J by 4 bases, with 14 bases between. The CDR3 loop is CASSAGLKGYEQYF. The CDR3 DNA is TGTGCCAGCAGCGCCGGGCTAAAGGGGTACGAGCAGTACTTC.